Listed here are 25 T cell receptor beta chains from one sample, sequenced in a study of T cell changes during pregnancy in multiple sclerosis. Generated by immunoSEQ multiplex PCR, the TCRdb table keeps only in-frame clones and is missing some. The sample has around 61,000 clones, around 90% seen once; the top ten hold roughly 1.5%. The input for sequencing was peripheral blood, taken in the third trimester of pregnancy. The receptors were gathered from a female donor in good health, enrolled as a control in a pregnancy study.

The V call is TRBV30, the J call TRBJ2-1; the match to TRBD1 covers 10 bases. This CDR3 is 12 amino acids long. Germline V gene data show CDR1 as GTSNPN and CDR2 as SVGIG (reference sequence). Here the CDR3 DNA reads TGTGCGCGGGACAGGGGATACAATGAGCAGTTCTTC. It is translated as CARDRGYNEQFF.

This sequence joins TRBV7-3 and TRBJ2-1; D may be TRBD2 (6 bases). Per the germline V gene, CDR1 is SGHTA and CDR2 is FQGTGA. Trimming pared 4 bases from V and 9 bases from J, leaving 22 bases between. The CDR3 sequence is 16 residues long. The CDR3 sequence: CASSSQPGLGPIEQFF. CDR3 DNA: TGTGCCAGCAGCTCGCAACCGGGACTGGGGCCTATTGAGCAGTTCTTC.

The chain recombines TRBV4-3 with TRBJ1-5, with 10 bases identical to TRBD1. CDR1 LGHNA and CDR2 YSLEER come from the germline V gene. This CDR3 region has 16 residues. The V gene end was trimmed by 4 bases and the J gene end by 1 base; junction bases not matched to a gene: 4. The CDR3 coding sequence is TGCGCCAGCAGCCCGGACAGGGGGGGAAGCAATCAGCCCCAGCATTTT. Translating gives CASSPDRGGSNQPQHF.

This chain links TRBV7-9 with TRBJ2-5; 11 bases map to TRBD2. CDR1 is SEHNR and CDR2 is FQNEAQ in the germline V gene (reference sequence). With 6 bases clipped from V and 0 bases from J, the junction kept 9 bases outside the gene matches. CDR3 length: 17 amino acids. CDR3 region: CASSSGGAPNYQETQYF. The CDR3, as DNA: TGTGCCAGCAGTAGCGGGGGGGCACCCAATTACCAAGAGACCCAGTACTTC.

The gene calls are TRBV4-3 and TRBJ2-3, with 7 positions matching TRBD2. The germline V gene encodes CDR1 LGHNA and CDR2 YSLEER. The V segment lost 4 bases and the J segment 0 bases; nucleotides outside the gene matches: 4. This CDR3 region has 15 residues. CDR3 amino acids: CASSLRAGSTDTQYF. The CDR3 bases are TGCGCCAGCAGCCTACGAGCGGGAAGCACAGATACGCAGTATTTT.

This chain uses TRBV5-5 with TRBJ2-2, with 7 bases fitting TRBD1. Unmatched junction bases numbered 7, after V lost 4 bases and J lost 4 bases. Per germline, CDR1 SGHKS and CDR2 YYEKEE (reference sequence). The length of the CDR3 is 15 residues. As DNA, the CDR3 is TGTGCCAGCAGCCGGGGACAGCTGTCCACCGGGGAGCTGTTTTTT. It specifies CASSRGQLSTGELFF.

The rearrangement links TRBV5-1 to TRBJ2-7, with D possibly being TRBD2 (7 bases). V dropped 0 bases and J dropped 3 bases, with 10 bases sitting between them. In germline, CDR1 is SGHRS, CDR2 YFSETQ. This CDR3 has 14 residues. The CDR3 spells CASSLDRDYYEQYF. The CDR3 coding sequence is TGCGCCAGCAGCTTGGACAGGGACTACTACGAGCAGTACTTC.

V is TRBV30 and J is TRBJ1-3, with 8 bases aligning to TRBD1. Germline V CDR1 and CDR2: GTSNPN, SVGIG (reference sequence). This CDR3 region has 13 residues. V gave up 5 bases and J gave up 2 bases; unmatched junction bases: 2. The CDR3 coding sequence is TGTGCCTGGGGGACAGGTGCTGGAAACACCATATATTTT. Protein sequence: CAWGTGAGNTIYF.

The V call is TRBV27, the J call TRBJ2-2, with a tentative D call TRBD1 (5 bases). This CDR3 spans 19 amino acids. Germline V gives CDR1 MNHEY, CDR2 SMNVEV (reference sequence). V lost 5 bases to trimming and J lost 8 bases, with 30 bases between them. The CDR3 protein is CASSPIHPPGWQGRGELFF. CDR3 bases: TGTGCCAGCAGTCCGATACACCCTCCAGGGTGGCAGGGAAGGGGGGAGCTGTTTTTT.

The chain employs TRBV19 and TRBJ1-1, with a weak D call TRBD1 (6 bases). The CDR3 runs to 16 residues. CDR1 is LNHDA, CDR2 SQIVND, per germline (reference sequence). Trimming left V 6 bases short and J 2 bases short, with 19 bases between. The CDR3 sequence is CASSSLKGGPNTEAFF. Written as DNA, the CDR3 is TGTGCCAGTAGCTCACTCAAAGGGGGACCAAACACTGAAGCTTTCTTT.

The CDR3: CASSHQRTGELFF. The DNA for the CDR3 is TGCGCCAGCAGCCACCAGAGGACCGGGGAGCTGTTTTTT. The J gene is TRBJ2-2, the V gene TRBV4-1; D not resolved. Between the trimmed V and J ends, which lost 3 bases and 5 bases, there was a span of 7 bases. CDR3 length: 13 residues. Germline V gene lookup returns CDR1 MGHRA and CDR2 YSYEKL.

This clone was observed a single time. V usage is TRBV5-1 and J usage is TRBJ2-5, with TRBD1 identical over 7 bases. CDR1 and CDR2 (germline): SGHRS, YFSETQ. CDR3 length: 13 residues. The ends lost 1 base at V and 4 bases at J; junction bases unmatched: 1. In DNA form, the CDR3 reads TGCGCCAGCAGCTTGAACAGGGGAGAGACCCAGTACTTC. Its protein product is CASSLNRGETQYF.

V is TRBV14 and J is TRBJ1-2, with D uncertain. Germline CDR1 reads SGHDN; CDR2 reads FVKESK. CDR3 size: 15 residues. Trimming left V 0 bases short and J 4 bases short, with 12 bases between. As DNA, the CDR3 is TGTGCCAGCAGCCAAGATCGAGGCAGATTCTATGGCTACACCTTC. This codes for CASSQDRGRFYGYTF.

The chain combines TRBV30 with TRBJ2-5; 7 positions match TRBD2. The CDR3 consists of 17 residues. V lost 2 bases and J lost 2; bases outside the gene matches: 14. Germline V gene lookup returns CDR1 GTSNPN and CDR2 SVGIG (reference sequence). CDR3 DNA: TGTGCCTGGAGTACGCGTTTGATCGGGGGGATGCAAGAGACCCAGTACTTC. Protein sequence: CAWSTRLIGGMQETQYF.

The chain carries TRBV5-1 and TRBJ1-4; TRBD1 agrees at 9 bases. Germline loops: CDR1 SGHRS, CDR2 YFSETQ. CDR3 size: 16 residues. V shed 4 bases, J shed 6 bases, and the junction held 10 bases outside the gene matches. The CDR3 reads CASSPRLTGGYEKLFF. CDR3 DNA sequence: TGCGCCAGCAGCCCCCGGCTGACAGGGGGATATGAAAAACTGTTTTTT.

The V gene is TRBV15, the J gene TRBJ1-5, with D uncertain. The V end was cut by 2 bases, the J end by 5 bases, with 4 bases between. Germline CDR1 reads LNHNV; CDR2 reads YYDKDF (reference sequence). The CDR3 is 12 residues long. The CDR3 protein is CATSRPDQPQHF. As DNA, the CDR3 is TGTGCCACCAGCAGACCGGATCAGCCCCAGCATTTT. Looking up the rest from reference TRBV15 and TRBJ1-5 gives the full variable domain: DAMVIQNPRYQVTQFGKPVTLSCSQTLNHNVMYWYQQKSSQAPKLLFHYYDKDFNNEADTPDNFQSRRPNTSFCFLDIRSPGLGDTAMYLCATSRPDQPQHFGDGTRLSIL.

This chain connects TRBV29-1 to TRBJ2-2; D might be TRBD1 (5 bases). V dropped 8 bases and J dropped 0 bases, with 7 bases sitting between them. The CDR3 is made up of 12 amino acids. Germline V lookup: CDR1 SQVTM, CDR2 ANQGSEA. This CDR3 reads CSTTANTGELFF. As DNA, the CDR3 is TGCAGCACGACAGCGAACACCGGGGAGCTGTTTTTT.

The rearrangement links TRBV14 to TRBJ2-3; D gene ambiguous. The V gene lost 2 bases and the J gene lost 0 bases, with 9 bases spanning the gap. Germline V gives CDR1 SGHDN, CDR2 FVKESK. This CDR3 region has 15 residues. CDR3 amino acids: CASSQLLMSTDTQYF. Here the CDR3 DNA reads TGTGCCAGCAGCCAACTCCTAATGAGCACAGATACGCAGTATTTT.

The rearrangement joins TRBV7-2 to TRBJ1-2; 7 positions match TRBD1. The length of the CDR3 is 13 residues. The germline V gene has CDR1 SGHTA and CDR2 FQGNSA. V gave up 4 bases and J gave up 4 bases; unmatched junction bases: 3. CDR3 DNA: TGTGCCAGCAGCTCCTACAGGGGCTATGGCTACACCTTC. Translating gives CASSSYRGYGYTF.

The V and J genes are TRBV30 and TRBJ1-1; no reliable D call. Germline CDR1 GTSNPN, CDR2 SVGIG (reference sequence). V shed 2 bases and J shed 1 base, with 8 bases lying between them. The CDR3 length is 13 residues. This CDR3 reads CAWSRGKNTEAFF. In DNA form, the CDR3 reads TGTGCCTGGAGTCGGGGTAAGAACACTGAAGCTTTCTTT.

The rearrangement joins TRBV29-1 to TRBJ1-2; D gene ambiguous. Germline V CDR1 and CDR2: SQVTM, ANQGSEA. Trimming left V 4 bases short and J 6 bases short, with 15 bases between. This CDR3 spans 13 amino acids. Here the CDR3 DNA reads TGCAGCGTTGTGAGGGTCGGTGGGCATGGCTACACCTTC. Protein: CSVVRVGGHGYTF.

This chain joins TRBV10-3 and TRBJ1-1; D unclear. The V gene's germline CDR1 is ENHRY and CDR2 SYGVKD. V was clipped by 10 bases and J by 1 base, with 13 bases between them. CDR3 size: 13 residues. CDR3 sequence reads: CATMNWANTEAFF. The CDR3 DNA reads as TGTGCCACCATGAATTGGGCGAACACTGAAGCTTTCTTT.

This clone was found once. The chain has TRBV6-1 and TRBJ2-3; D call uncertain. The CDR3 has 12 residues. Germline values: CDR1 MNHNS, CDR2 SASEGT. V dropped 10 bases and J dropped 6 bases, with 14 bases sitting between them. DNA for the CDR3: TGTGCCACCCAGACGAGGTCGGATACGCAGTATTTT. Protein product: CATQTRSDTQYF.

This sequence joins TRBV5-1 and TRBJ2-1; TRBD2 matches 9 bases. V lost 3 bases and J lost 2; bases outside the gene matches: 6. Per the germline V gene, CDR1 is SGHRS and CDR2 is YFSETQ. The CDR3 totals 16 residues. The CDR3 loop reads CASSSVSGGAYNEQFF. As DNA, the CDR3 is TGCGCCAGCAGCTCCGTTAGCGGGGGTGCCTACAATGAGCAGTTCTTC.

This clone has only a few counts. The V call is TRBV23-1, the J call TRBJ2-1, with 9 bases that match TRBD2. Being an ORF, TRBV23-1 has a function that is uncertain. V shed 0 bases and J 4 bases; nucleotides not matched to a gene: 4. The CDR3 has 16 amino acids. The CDR3 sequence: CASSQSSGGRYNEQFF. CDR3 bases: TGCGCCAGCAGTCAATCGAGCGGGGGGCGTTACAATGAGCAGTTCTTC.